This T cell receptor beta chain was recorded in a study of T cell responses to AZD1222 COVID-19 vaccine. Findings and limits, study-wide: Following two doses of AZD1222, Spike-specific TCR breadth and depth rose. Spike-wide coverage was observed for vaccine-associated CD4 TCRs, with dominant responses at 160-218 and 743-854.

V was shortened by 1 base and J by 7 bases, with 7 bases between the two germline ends. Germline V gene data show CDR1 as SGHVS and CDR2 as FQNEAQ. The CDR3 consists of 12 residues. About this clone itself: Its antigen remains unidentified.

Here immunoSEQ multiplex PCR was the method, and the copy in TCRdb shows in-frame clones only, minus some. The sample has about 110,000 clones; 92% are singletons. The TCR comes from an adult who received the AZD1222 COVID-19 vaccine. This chain connects TRBV7-8 to TRBJ1-2; unclear D gene. Sequenced material: peripheral blood, taken 28 days after the second AZD1222 dose. CDR3 protein: CASSLGGIGYTF. DNA of the CDR3: TGTGCCAGCAGCTTAGGAGGGATTGGCTACACCTTC.